This TCR beta chain was recorded in a study of blood T cells in healthy people across ages. Study observations and caveats: Compared with aged donors, long-lived donors showed fewer expanded clones, suggesting selection.

A sample-barcoded 5' primer and a J-beta primer mix were used in a second PCR of about 7 to 12 cycles. Per-sample output comprised a minimum of 2.5 million paired-end reads containing CDR3. From the 5' RACE reads, TCRdb called clonotypes with MiXCR, one entry per CDR3 protein. The table has about 800,000 distinct CDR3 sequences, 20% to 25% seen once; the top ten hold approximately 3.7%. With respect to this clonotype: What it recognizes is unknown. One junction end does not reproduce the germline sequence, and a read error may be involved.

Isolation per sample recovered at least 7 million PBMCs. These sequences were also reported in another study, on T cells of mothers and their children. That study adds: Sequencing got over 9.5 million TCR beta CDR3 reads from each mother and approximately 3 million from each child.

The receptor was derived from a boy between 10 and 17 years old in good health. The sample consisted of blood.

CDR3 residues: CASSSRTSGRRDLSF. The CDR3 nucleotides are TGTGCCAGCAGTTCCAGGACTAGCGGGAGGCGAGATTTATCTTTC. The chain links TRBV2 to TRBJ2-7, with 14 bases fitting TRBD2. This CDR3 is built from 15 residues. Per germline, CDR1 SNHLY and CDR2 FYNNEI.